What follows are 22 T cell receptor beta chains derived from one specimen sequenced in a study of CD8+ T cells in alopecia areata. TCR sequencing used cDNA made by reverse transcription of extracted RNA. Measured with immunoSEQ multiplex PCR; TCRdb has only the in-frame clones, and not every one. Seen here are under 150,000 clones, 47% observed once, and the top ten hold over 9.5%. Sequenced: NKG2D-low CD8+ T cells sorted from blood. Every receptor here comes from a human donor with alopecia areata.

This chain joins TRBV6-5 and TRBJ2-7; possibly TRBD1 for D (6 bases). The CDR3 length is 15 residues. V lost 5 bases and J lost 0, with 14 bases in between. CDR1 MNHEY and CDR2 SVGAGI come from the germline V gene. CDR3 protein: CASSMLYRDSYEQYF. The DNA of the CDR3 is TGTGCCAGCAGTATGCTCTACAGGGACTCCTACGAGCAGTACTTC.

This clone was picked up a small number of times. CDR3 nucleotide sequence: TGCAGCGTTGAAGGGGAGGGACCGGAGCAGTTCTTC. It encodes CSVEGEGPEQFF. The chain is built from TRBV29-1 and TRBJ2-1, with 7 bases that match TRBD2. The CDR3 contains 12 residues. Per the germline V gene, CDR1 is SQVTM and CDR2 is ANQGSEA. Trimming cost V 1 base and J 10 bases; bases outside gene matches: 4.

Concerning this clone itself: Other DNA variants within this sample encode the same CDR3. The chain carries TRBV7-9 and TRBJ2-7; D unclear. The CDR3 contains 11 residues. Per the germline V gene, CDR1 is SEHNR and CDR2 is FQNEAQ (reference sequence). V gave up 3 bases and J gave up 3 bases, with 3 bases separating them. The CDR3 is CASSLNYEQYF. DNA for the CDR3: TGTGCCAGCAGCTTGAACTACGAGCAGTACTTC.

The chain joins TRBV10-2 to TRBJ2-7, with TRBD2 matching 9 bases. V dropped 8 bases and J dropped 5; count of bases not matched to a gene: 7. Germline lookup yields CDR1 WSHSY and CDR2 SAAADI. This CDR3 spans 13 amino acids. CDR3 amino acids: CASLLREGNEQYF. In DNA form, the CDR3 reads TGCGCCAGCCTCCTGCGGGAGGGAAACGAGCAGTACTTC.

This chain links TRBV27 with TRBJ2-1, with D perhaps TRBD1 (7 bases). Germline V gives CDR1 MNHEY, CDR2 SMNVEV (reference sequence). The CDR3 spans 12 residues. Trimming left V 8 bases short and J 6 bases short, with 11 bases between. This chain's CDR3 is CASGGTVNEQFF. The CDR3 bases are TGTGCCAGCGGCGGGACAGTCAATGAGCAGTTCTTC.

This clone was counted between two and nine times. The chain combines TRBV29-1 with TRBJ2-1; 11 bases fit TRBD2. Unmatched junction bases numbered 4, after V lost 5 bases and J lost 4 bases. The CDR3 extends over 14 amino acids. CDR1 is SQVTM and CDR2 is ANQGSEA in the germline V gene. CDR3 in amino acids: CSVLGTSGYNEQFF. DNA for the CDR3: TGCAGCGTTCTTGGGACTAGCGGTTACAATGAGCAGTTCTTC.

CDR3 in amino acids: CASSLEGAGTGELFF. The CDR3 bases are TGTGCCAGCAGTTTAGAGGGGGCCGGGACCGGGGAGCTGTTTTTT. V usage is TRBV28 and J usage is TRBJ2-2; 7 bases match TRBD1. Germline CDR1 reads MDHEN; CDR2 reads SYDVKM. The CDR3 runs to 15 residues. Trimming cost V 2 bases and J 5 bases; bases outside gene matches: 5.

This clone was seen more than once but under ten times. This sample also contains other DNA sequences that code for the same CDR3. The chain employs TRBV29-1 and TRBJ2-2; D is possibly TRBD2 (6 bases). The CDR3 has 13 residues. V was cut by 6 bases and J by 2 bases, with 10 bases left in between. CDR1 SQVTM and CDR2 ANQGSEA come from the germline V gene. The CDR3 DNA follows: TGCAGCGTCCGGGACTCCAACACCGGGGAGCTGTTTTTT. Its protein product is CSVRDSNTGELFF.

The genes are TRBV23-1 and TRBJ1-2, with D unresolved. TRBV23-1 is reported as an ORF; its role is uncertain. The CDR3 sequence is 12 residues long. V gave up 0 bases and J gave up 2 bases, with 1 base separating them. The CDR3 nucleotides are TGCGCCAGCAGTCAATCAAACTATGGCTACACCTTC. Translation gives CASSQSNYGYTF.

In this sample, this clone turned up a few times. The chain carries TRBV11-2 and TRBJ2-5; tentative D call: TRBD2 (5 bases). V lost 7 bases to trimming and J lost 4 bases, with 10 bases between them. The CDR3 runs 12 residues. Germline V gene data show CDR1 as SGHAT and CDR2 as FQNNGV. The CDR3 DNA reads TGTGCCAGCACCTCCCGGGGAGAGACCCAGTACTTC. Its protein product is CASTSRGETQYF.

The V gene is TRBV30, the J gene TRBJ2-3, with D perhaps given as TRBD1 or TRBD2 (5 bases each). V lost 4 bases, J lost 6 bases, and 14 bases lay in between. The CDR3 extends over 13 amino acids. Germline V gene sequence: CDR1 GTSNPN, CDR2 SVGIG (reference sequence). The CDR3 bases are TGTGCCTGGACCTGGGGCGGACTGGATACGCAGTATTTT. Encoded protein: CAWTWGGLDTQYF. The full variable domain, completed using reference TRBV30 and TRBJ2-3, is SQTIHQWPATLVQPVGSPLSLECTVEGTSNPNLYWYRQAAGRGLQLLFYSVGIGQISSEVPQNLSASRPQDRQFILSSKKLLLSDSGFYLCAWTWGGLDTQYFGPGTRLTVL.

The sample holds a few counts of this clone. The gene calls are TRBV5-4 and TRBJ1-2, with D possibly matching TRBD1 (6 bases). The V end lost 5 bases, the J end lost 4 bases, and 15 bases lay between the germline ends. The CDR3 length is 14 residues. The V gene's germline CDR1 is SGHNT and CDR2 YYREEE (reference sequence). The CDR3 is CASRVRGVGYGYTF. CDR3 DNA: TGTGCCAGCAGAGTTAGGGGGGTCGGCTATGGCTACACCTTC.

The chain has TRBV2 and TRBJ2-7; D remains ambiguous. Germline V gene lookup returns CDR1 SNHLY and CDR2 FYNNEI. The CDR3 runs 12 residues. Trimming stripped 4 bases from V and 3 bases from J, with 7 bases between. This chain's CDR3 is CASSALGYEQYF. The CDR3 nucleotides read TGTGCCAGCAGTGCCTTGGGCTACGAGCAGTACTTC.

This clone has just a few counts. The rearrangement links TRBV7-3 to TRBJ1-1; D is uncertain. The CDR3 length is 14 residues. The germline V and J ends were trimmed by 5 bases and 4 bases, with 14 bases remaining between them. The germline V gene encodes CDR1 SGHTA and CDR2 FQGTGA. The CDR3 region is CASSPDPEVTEAFF. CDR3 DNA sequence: TGTGCCAGCAGCCCAGATCCGGAGGTCACTGAAGCTTTCTTT.

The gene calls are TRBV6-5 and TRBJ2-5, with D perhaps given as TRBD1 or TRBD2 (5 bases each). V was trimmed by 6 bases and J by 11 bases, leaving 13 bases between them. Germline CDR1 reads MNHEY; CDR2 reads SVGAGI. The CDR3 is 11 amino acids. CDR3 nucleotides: TGTGCCAGCAGACTAACGGGACCACAGTACTTC. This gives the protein CASRLTGPQYF.

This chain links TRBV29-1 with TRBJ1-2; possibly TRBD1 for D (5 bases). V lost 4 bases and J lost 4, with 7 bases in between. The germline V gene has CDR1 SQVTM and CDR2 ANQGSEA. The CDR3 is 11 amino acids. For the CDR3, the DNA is TGCAGCGTTGTGCAGGGCTATGGCTACACCTTC. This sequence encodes CSVVQGYGYTF.

The CDR3 DNA is TGCGCCAGCAGCCAAGAAGCAGACAGGCATCCCTACGAGCAGTACTTC. Its translation: CASSQEADRHPYEQYF. V and J are TRBV4-3 and TRBJ2-7, with D possibly matching TRBD1 (6 bases). The CDR3 length is 16 residues. The germline V gene encodes CDR1 LGHNA and CDR2 YSLEER. V gave up 0 bases and J gave up 2 bases, with 14 bases separating them.

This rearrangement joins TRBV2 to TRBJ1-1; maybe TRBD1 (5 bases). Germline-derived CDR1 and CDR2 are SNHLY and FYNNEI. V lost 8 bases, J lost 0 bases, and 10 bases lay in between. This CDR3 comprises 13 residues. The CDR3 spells CASWRGLNTEAFF. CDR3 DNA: TGTGCCAGCTGGCGGGGACTGAACACTGAAGCTTTCTTT.

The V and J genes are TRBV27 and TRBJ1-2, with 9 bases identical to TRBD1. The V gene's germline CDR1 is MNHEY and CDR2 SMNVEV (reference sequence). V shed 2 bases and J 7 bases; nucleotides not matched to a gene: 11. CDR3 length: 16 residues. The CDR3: CASSLLAPGTGFGYTF. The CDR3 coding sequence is TGTGCCAGCAGTTTACTCGCCCCTGGGACAGGGTTTGGCTACACCTTC.

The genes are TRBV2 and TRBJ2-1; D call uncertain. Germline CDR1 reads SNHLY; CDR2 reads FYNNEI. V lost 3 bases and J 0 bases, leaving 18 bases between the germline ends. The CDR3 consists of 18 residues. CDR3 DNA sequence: TGTGCCAGCAGTGATCCCCCATCGTATACGAGCTCCTACAATGAGCAGTTCTTC. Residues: CASSDPPSYTSSYNEQFF.

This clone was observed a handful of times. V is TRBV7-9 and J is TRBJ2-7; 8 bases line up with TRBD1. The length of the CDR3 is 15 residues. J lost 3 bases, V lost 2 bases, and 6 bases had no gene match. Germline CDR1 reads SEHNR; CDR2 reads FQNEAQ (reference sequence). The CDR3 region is CASSLQTGGHYEQYF. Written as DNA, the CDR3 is TGTGCCAGCAGCTTACAAACAGGGGGACACTACGAGCAGTACTTC.

The CDR3 spells CACYRDAETQYF. The DNA of the CDR3 is TGTGCCTGCTACAGGGACGCGGAGACCCAGTACTTC. This chain connects TRBV30 to TRBJ2-5, with D possibly TRBD1 on 6 matching bases. V was pared by 6 bases and J by 5 bases, with 13 bases between. The CDR3 is 12 amino acids. Looked up from germline, CDR1 is GTSNPN and CDR2 is SVGIG (reference sequence).